The entry below gives a single T cell receptor (beta chain) sequence along with its context. Its antigen remains undetermined. There are no base qualities to consult, and no much larger clone falls within one base. Ophthalmopathy patients had moderately to severely active disease, with a Clinical Activity Score of 3 or more, a NOSPECS grade of 4 or more, and a disease duration of less than 3 months. Patients with uncontrolled infections, other autoimmune diseases, pregnancy or lactation were excluded. Diagnoses were based on clinical symptoms, serum thyroxine and TRAb, thyroid ultrasound and orbital computed tomography. PBMCs were separated from under 11 ml of fresh peripheral blood using Ficoll-Paque density gradient centrifugation. Total RNA was extracted with Trizol reagent, and quality was checked on an Agilent 2100 Bioanalyzer. The sample originates from a study of T cells in Graves' hyperthyroidism and ophthalmopathy (dated by TCRdb to between 2018 and 2021). In terms of the full investigation: Peripheral blood samples were taken at initial diagnosis, before any treatment was given. To identify TCR V-J signatures that set the groups apart, the researchers used a discovery cohort of more than 95 patients, made up of some 41 with Graves' ophthalmopathy and some 60 with stable Graves' hyperthyroidism. Prospective prediction of ophthalmopathy was tested in an independent validation cohort consisting of roughly 19 hyperthyroidism patients and approximately 16 patients who later progressed to ophthalmopathy. The 90 to 100 discovery patients were randomly split 7:3 into training and test sets. The study also compared thyroid tissue and blood T-cell repertoires from more than 5 Graves' hyperthyroidism patients. After blood sampling, hyperthyroidism patients were treated with methimazole at a starting dose of 30 mg daily, and ophthalmopathy patients were treated with high-dose intravenous methylprednisolone. The paper reports TCR Vbeta CDR3 sequencing of 130 to 150 peripheral blood samples: around 41 ophthalmopathy, fewer than 80 hyperthyroidism and approximately 17 progressor patients.

TCR beta CDR3 regions were amplified from RNA transcripts. A first-round RT-PCR of the TCR CDR3 used the HTBI primer set with the Qiagen OneStep RT-PCR kit. Libraries were constructed in a second round of multiplex PCR, after which size selection and purification were carried out. Paired-end sequencing of the libraries was performed with 100 bp reads on an Illumina HiSeq2000. The study's own analysis went as follows. Raw data were processed with SOAPnuke, discarding reads with adapters, uncalled bases, mean Phred below 15, or no exact constant-primer or identifier match. COPE v1.2.5 was used to merge the high-quality paired reads, and each unique nucleotide sequence was defined as a clonotype. MiTCR v1.1 was used to align the clonotypes against IMGT TRBV, TRBD and TRBJ reference segments. Analysis was restricted to V-J combinations with a frequency above 0.0001, which covered roughly 99% of repertoires. The TCS score was defined as F50 (clonal expansion) divided by E x V (chaos), with BLOSUM62-based TCRdist calculated between CDR3 peptides within each V-J. Welch's t-statistics and random forest reduced roughly 500 V-J features to roughly 13, which were used in a naive Bayes classifier (R e1071). The public reads were run again by TCRdb, first through fastp at Q25 and then through MiXCR, and only productive beta chains were kept. Every CDR3 protein is listed once, alongside the most common genes and DNA of its rows. The V and J calls here are based on TCRdb, not the publication. The sample records more than 300,000 distinct CDR3 sequences, roughly 20% of which are singletons. The ten top clones hold 35% to 45% of the sample.

The CDR1 and CDR2 encoded by the germline V gene are SNHLY and FYNNEI. The CDR3 starts with the cysteine, ends with the phenylalanine, and has 14 residues. The only DNA kept is the CDR3, 42 bases in frame from the first base. Trimmed from V: 7 bases; trimmed from J: 3 bases; junction bases lacking a gene match: 8. The full study reports these points: In cross-validation, a model built on a 13 V-J signature told ophthalmopathy apart from stable hyperthyroidism with approximately 91% sensitivity and around 84% specificity, and in testing the same model reached 80%/75%. Blood samples also contained most of the expanded thyroid clonotypes (frequency above 0.001), which suggests that blood repertoires may reflect thyroid immune responses. In validation, the model predicted progression to ophthalmopathy a median of about 6 months before onset, with around 70% sensitivity and nearly 75% specificity. Sample size was not statistically predetermined, and blinding of investigators to group allocation was not performed.

The V and J genes are TRBV2 and TRBJ2-7, with 8 junctional bases fitting TRBD2. Material for sequencing was blood. The source is a man aged 18 to 30 with Graves' ophthalmopathy. Here the CDR3 is given as CASILGREVYEQYF. The bases are TGTGCCAGCATACTGGGGCGGGAGGTCTACGAGCAGTACTTC.